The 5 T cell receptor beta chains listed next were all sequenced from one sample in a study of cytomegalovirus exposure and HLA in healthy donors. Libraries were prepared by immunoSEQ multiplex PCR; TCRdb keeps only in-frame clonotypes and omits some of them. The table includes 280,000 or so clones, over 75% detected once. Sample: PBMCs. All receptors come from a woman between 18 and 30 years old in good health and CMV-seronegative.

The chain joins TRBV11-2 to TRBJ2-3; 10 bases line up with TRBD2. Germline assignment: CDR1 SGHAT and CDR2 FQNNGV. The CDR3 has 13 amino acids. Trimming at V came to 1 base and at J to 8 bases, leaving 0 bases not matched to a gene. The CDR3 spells CASSLGLAGTQYF. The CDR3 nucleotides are TGTGCCAGCAGCTTAGGACTAGCGGGTACGCAGTATTTT.

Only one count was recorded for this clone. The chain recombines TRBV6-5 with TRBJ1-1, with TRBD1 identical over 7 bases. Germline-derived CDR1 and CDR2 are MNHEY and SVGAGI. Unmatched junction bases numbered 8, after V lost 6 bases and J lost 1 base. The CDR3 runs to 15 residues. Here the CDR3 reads CASSLGQPKNTEAFF. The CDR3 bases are TGTGCCAGCAGCCTGGGACAGCCAAAGAACACTGAAGCTTTCTTT.

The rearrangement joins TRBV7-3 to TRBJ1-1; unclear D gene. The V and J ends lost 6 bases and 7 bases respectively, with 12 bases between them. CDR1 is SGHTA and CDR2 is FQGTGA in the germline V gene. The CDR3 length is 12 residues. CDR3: CASSPNGVEAFF. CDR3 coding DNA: TGTGCCAGCAGTCCAAACGGGGTTGAAGCTTTCTTT. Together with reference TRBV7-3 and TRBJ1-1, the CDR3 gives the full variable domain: GAGVSQTPSNKVTEKGKYVELRCDPISGHTALYWYRQSLGQGPEFLIYFQGTGAADDSGLPNDRFFAVRPEGSVSTLKIQRTERGDSAVYLCASSPNGVEAFFGQGTRLTVV.

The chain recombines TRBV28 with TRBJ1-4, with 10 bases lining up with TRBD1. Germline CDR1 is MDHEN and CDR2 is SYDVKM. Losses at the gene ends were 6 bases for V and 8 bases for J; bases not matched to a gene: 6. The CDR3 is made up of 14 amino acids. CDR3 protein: CASRRKTGGEKLFF. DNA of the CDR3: TGTGCCAGCAGGCGTAAGACAGGGGGCGAAAAACTGTTTTTT.

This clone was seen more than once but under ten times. CDR3 nucleotide sequence: TGTGCCAGCAGTTTACAGGGGGGGACAGGGTACTCCTACGAGCAGTACTTC. Protein product: CASSLQGGTGYSYEQYF. J is TRBJ2-7 and V is TRBV28; 9 nucleotides align to TRBD1. Germline trimming cut 2 bases from V and 0 bases from J; bases unmatched to any gene: 8. Germline V lookup: CDR1 MDHEN, CDR2 SYDVKM. The CDR3 has 17 residues.